A single sample gave rise to the 23 T cell receptor beta chains below, sequenced in a study of beta chain features in type 1 diabetes. Regarding the study as a whole: Moderate yet significant TCRB CDR3 shortening was seen in Type 1 diabetes patients in all four CD4+ subsets.

Since all of the isolated RNA was reverse transcribed, expressed TCRB transcripts were what got sequenced. The method was immunoSEQ multiplex PCR; TCRdb's version includes in-frame clones alone and lacks a portion of them. The data show a few hundred thousand clones, with around 22% seen just once and roughly 0.011% held by the top ten. The antigens of these receptors remain unknown. Sequenced sample: naive CD4+ T cells from blood. These receptors came from a woman aged 30 to 39 with type 1 diabetes.

This chain connects TRBV19 to TRBJ2-7, with 7 nucleotides matching TRBD1. V was clipped by 10 bases and J by 2 bases; unmatched bases: 14. The CDR3 spans 15 residues. CDR1 and CDR2 from the germline V gene are LNHDA and SQIVND (reference sequence). CDR3 protein: CATRPRQGPTYEQYF. CDR3 sequence (DNA): TGTGCCACCCGACCCCGACAGGGCCCCACCTACGAGCAGTACTTC.

The chain is built from TRBV30 and TRBJ1-4; possibly TRBD1 for D (5 bases). CDR1 is GTSNPN, CDR2 SVGIG, per germline (reference sequence). The CDR3 has 14 residues. Trimming pared 0 bases from V and 8 bases from J, leaving 13 bases between. CDR3 sequence reads: CAWSVPGLKEKLFF. CDR3 nucleotides: TGTGCCTGGAGTGTACCAGGGCTGAAGGAAAAACTGTTTTTT.

This clone was picked up a small number of times. The genes are TRBV29-1 and TRBJ1-2; the D gene is possibly TRBD1 (6 bases). V lost 1 base and J lost 8, with 17 bases in between. The CDR3 loop spans 14 amino acids. CDR1 and CDR2 (germline): SQVTM, ANQGSEA. The CDR3 bases are TGCAGCGTTGAAGTCAATCAACAGGGTCAGGGCTACACCTTC. Amino acid sequence: CSVEVNQQGQGYTF.

The chain recombines TRBV30 with TRBJ2-5; 14 bases map to TRBD2. J lost 2 bases, V lost 3 bases, and 5 bases had no gene match. The CDR3 extends over 16 amino acids. Germline V lookup: CDR1 GTSNPN, CDR2 SVGIG (reference sequence). The CDR3 spells CAWRKGTSGSQETQYF. The DNA for the CDR3 is TGTGCCTGGAGAAAAGGGACTAGCGGGAGTCAAGAGACCCAGTACTTC. The entire variable domain, with the rest obtained from reference TRBV30 and TRBJ2-5, is as follows: SQTIHQWPATLVQPVGSPLSLECTVEGTSNPNLYWYRQAAGRGLQLLFYSVGIGQISSEVPQNLSASRPQDRQFILSSKKLLLSDSGFYLCAWRKGTSGSQETQYFGPGTRLLVL.

This rearrangement joins TRBV2 to TRBJ1-2; the match to TRBD1 covers 7 bases. With 4 bases clipped from V and 4 bases from J, the junction kept 6 bases outside the gene matches. This CDR3 is built from 14 residues. The germline CDR1 and CDR2 sequences are SNHLY and FYNNEI. The CDR3 region is CASSVLTGSYGYTF. CDR3 DNA: TGTGCCAGCAGTGTACTGACAGGGTCCTATGGCTACACCTTC.

This chain connects TRBV30 to TRBJ2-7; TRBD1 might be the D (5 bases). This CDR3 has 12 residues. Trimming cost V 3 bases and J 7 bases, with 13 bases left between them. Germline CDR1 GTSNPN, CDR2 SVGIG (reference sequence). The CDR3 bases are TGTGCCTGGAGGCGAGAGACAGAAGAGCAGTACTTC. Protein: CAWRRETEEQYF.

This clone came up a few times. V usage is TRBV4-1 and J usage is TRBJ2-5; 9 nucleotides match TRBD2. Germline V gene lookup returns CDR1 MGHRA and CDR2 YSYEKL. The trim removed 1 base at V and 7 bases at J, leaving 4 bases unmatched. The CDR3 covers 14 residues. This CDR3 reads CASSQGGRVGTQYF. CDR3 sequence (DNA): TGCGCCAGCAGCCAAGGCGGGAGGGTTGGGACCCAGTACTTC.

This clone has a handful of counts. The rearrangement joins TRBV19 to TRBJ1-5; unclear D gene. The CDR3 totals 12 residues. Germline V gene data show CDR1 as LNHDA and CDR2 as SQIVND (reference sequence). The germline V and J ends were trimmed by 3 bases and 7 bases, with 7 bases remaining between them. CDR3 sequence reads: CASSITEQPQHF. Here the CDR3 DNA reads TGTGCCAGTAGTATTACGGAGCAGCCCCAGCATTTT.

This clone was seen a handful of times. The chain employs TRBV9 and TRBJ2-1; a weak D match, TRBD2 (5 bases). Germline V gene sequence: CDR1 SGDLS, CDR2 YYNGEE. The CDR3 is 15 residues long. The ends were cut back, 0 bases at V and 4 bases at J, with 11 bases in the middle. CDR3 in DNA: TGTGCCAGCAGCGTAGCAACTAGAGAATACAATGAGCAGTTCTTC. The encoded protein is CASSVATREYNEQFF.

J is TRBJ2-5 and V is TRBV18; 12 nucleotides align to TRBD1. With 5 bases clipped from V and 4 bases from J, the junction kept 5 bases outside the gene matches. Per the germline V gene, CDR1 is KGHSH and CDR2 is LQKENI. This CDR3 spans 15 amino acids. The CDR3, as DNA: TGTGCCAGCTCATCGGGGACAGGGGGCCGAGAGACCCAGTACTTC. Its protein product is CASSSGTGGRETQYF.

This clone was seen more than once but under ten times. This chain links TRBV15 with TRBJ1-2; D ambiguous. Trimming took off 0 bases at V and 8 bases at J, with 10 bases between the two ends. The germline V gene has CDR1 LNHNV and CDR2 YYDKDF (reference sequence). The CDR3 runs 13 residues. The CDR3, as DNA: TGTGCCACCAGCAGAGATCCAGGTTCCGGCTACACCTTC. Encoded protein: CATSRDPGSGYTF.

This clone turned up a few times. J is TRBJ1-2 and V is TRBV29-1; 7 bases align to TRBD1. The CDR3 covers 12 residues. The germline CDR1 and CDR2 sequences are SQVTM and ANQGSEA. V dropped 7 bases and J dropped 7; count of bases not matched to a gene: 9. The CDR3 reads CSGSGQYIGYTF. The CDR3 DNA sequence: TGCAGCGGGTCGGGACAGTATATTGGCTACACCTTC. The variable domain in full, with the rest retrieved from reference TRBV29-1 and TRBJ1-2, is SAVISQKPSRDICQRGTSLTIQCQVDSQVTMMFWYRQQPGQSLTLIATANQGSEATYESGFVIDKFPISRPNLTFSTLTVSNMSPEDSSIYLCSGSGQYIGYTFGSGTRLTVV.

The chain employs TRBV29-1 and TRBJ2-7, with D perhaps TRBD2 (5 bases). This CDR3 contains 11 residues. Germline CDR1 reads SQVTM; CDR2 reads ANQGSEA. Trimming removed 6 bases at V and 4 bases at J, with 10 bases between. CDR3 sequence reads: CSVSSGYEQYF. The CDR3 DNA reads TGCAGCGTCTCAAGCGGATACGAGCAGTACTTC.

The V and J genes are TRBV7-6 and TRBJ2-5; weak D call: TRBD1 (6 bases). Germline values: CDR1 SGHVS, CDR2 FNYEAQ. Trimming took 4 bases from V and 5 from J, leaving 14 bases between them. The CDR3 consists of 14 residues. The CDR3: CASSYRVREETQYF. The CDR3 coding sequence is TGTGCCAGCAGCTACAGGGTTCGTGAGGAGACCCAGTACTTC.

This clone was seen a few times. This sequence joins TRBV29-1 and TRBJ2-7; TRBD1 matches at 8 bases. J gave up 5 bases and V 5 bases, and 5 bases lay outside the gene matches. This CDR3 comprises 12 residues. Germline loops: CDR1 SQVTM, CDR2 ANQGSEA. The CDR3 spells CSVITGGDEQYF. CDR3 in DNA: TGCAGCGTTATAACAGGGGGAGACGAGCAGTACTTC.

The V gene is TRBV28, the J gene TRBJ2-6; 9 bases are shared with TRBD1. The length of the CDR3 is 15 residues. V gave up 8 bases and J gave up 1 base; unmatched junction bases: 3. Per the germline V gene, CDR1 is MDHEN and CDR2 is SYDVKM. CDR3 bases: TGTGCCAGCGGGACAGGGCTATCTGGGGCCAACGTCCTGACTTTC. It translates to CASGTGLSGANVLTF.

This clone was detected only a few times. The V and J genes are TRBV29-1 and TRBJ2-5; D perhaps matches TRBD2 (7 bases). Trimming shortened V by 7 bases and J by 4 bases, and 13 bases separated the two germline ends. Looked up from germline, CDR1 is SQVTM and CDR2 is ANQGSEA. The CDR3 length is 12 residues. The CDR3 loop is CSAMGGPETQYF. The DNA for the CDR3 is TGCAGCGCCATGGGGGGGCCAGAGACCCAGTACTTC.

This chain's CDR3 is CASSSSQASYNEQFF. The CDR3 nucleotides are TGTGCCAGCTCATCCTCCCAAGCCTCCTACAATGAGCAGTTCTTC. The V and J genes are TRBV18 and TRBJ2-1; the D is unclear. This CDR3 spans 15 amino acids. Trimming took off 5 bases at V and 0 bases at J, with 11 bases between the two ends. The germline gives CDR1 KGHSH, CDR2 LQKENI.

The chain recombines TRBV28 with TRBJ2-5; the D is unclear. The CDR3 contains 14 residues. V gave up 3 bases and J gave up 6 bases, with 14 bases separating them. Germline V CDR1 and CDR2: MDHEN, SYDVKM. This chain's CDR3 is CASSLISPVKTQYF. The DNA of the CDR3 is TGTGCCAGCAGTTTGATTAGCCCAGTTAAGACCCAGTACTTC. The full variable domain, with the rest looked up from reference TRBV28 and TRBJ2-5, is DVKVTQSSRYLVKRTGEKVFLECVQDMDHENMFWYRQDPGLGLRLIYFSYDVKMKEKGDIPEGYSVSREKKERFSLILESASTNQTSMYLCASSLISPVKTQYFGPGTRLLVL.

This clone has a handful of counts. The J gene is TRBJ2-6, the V gene TRBV28; 7 nucleotides agree with TRBD1. Trimming took 8 bases from V and 0 from J; bases not matched to a gene: 13. The length of the CDR3 is 18 residues. Germline V gene data show CDR1 as MDHEN and CDR2 as SYDVKM. CDR3 in DNA: TGTGCCAGCGGTGACAGGGTCCTAGTCCACTCTGGGGCCAACGTCCTGACTTTC. Protein product: CASGDRVLVHSGANVLTF.

This clone turned up a few times. The chain has TRBV30 and TRBJ2-2; maybe TRBD2 (5 bases). Germline CDR1 is GTSNPN and CDR2 is SVGIG (reference sequence). V was shortened by 4 bases and J by 2 bases, with 14 bases between the two germline ends. The length of the CDR3 is 15 residues. The CDR3 DNA sequence: TGTGCCTGGATCGGTCGAGGGTCAAACACCGGGGAGCTGTTTTTT. Translated, it gives CAWIGRGSNTGELFF.

CDR3 sequence (DNA): TGTGCCAGCAGCTTGCGACTGCGCCAGGGGAATGAGCAGTTCTTC. It is translated as CASSLRLRQGNEQFF. The chain couples TRBV5-6 to TRBJ2-1; a weak D match, TRBD1 (6 bases). From germline, CDR1 is SGHDT and CDR2 YYEEEE. The length of the CDR3 is 15 residues. V was trimmed by 1 base and J by 7 bases, leaving 15 bases between them.

This sequence joins TRBV30 and TRBJ1-1; 7 nucleotides match TRBD1. The CDR3 consists of 13 residues. CDR1 is GTSNPN and CDR2 is SVGIG in the germline V gene (reference sequence). V lost 4 bases and J lost 1; bases outside the gene matches: 3. CDR3 sequence (DNA): TGTGCCTGGAAAGGACAGGCGAACACTGAAGCTTTCTTT. It is translated as CAWKGQANTEAFF.